The rows below give T cell receptor beta chains drawn from one sample of a study of blood T cells in healthy people across ages. TCRdb redid the calling of the 5' RACE reads with MiXCR, one entry per CDR3 protein. The table has about 930,000 distinct CDR3 sequences, under 35% seen once. This same sample was also taken into another study, of T cells of mothers and their children.

Input material: blood. The source of these receptors is a woman in her 40s in good health. Both conserved end residues are part of each CDR3.

TRBV6-4	TRBJ2-1	CASNRISGALNEQFF
TRBV20-1	TRBJ1-1	CSSQGGTNTEAFF
TRBV7-9	TRBJ1-2	CASEYRDRSAGYTF
TRBV7-2	TRBJ2-5	CASSLWLATYQETQYF
TRBV5-1	TRBJ2-3	CASSGVMKDTQYF
TRBV20-1	TRBJ1-3	CSASPGTGNSGNTIYF
TRBV13	TRBJ2-3	CAGSLSGVGTDTQYF
TRBV28	TRBJ2-1	CASIRDRASYKQFF
TRBV3-1	TRBJ2-5	CASSPRLASGETQYF
TRBV19	TRBJ2-4	CASSILRTSGAKNIQYF
TRBV28	TRBJ2-2	CASRTRQAGTGELFF
TRBV4-2	TRBJ1-1	CASNQGWGQTNTEAFF
TRBV12-3/TRBV12-4	TRBJ2-1	CASSGPGGGTINEQFF
TRBV5-4	TRBJ1-2	CASRHGWGYGYTF
TRBV20-1	TRBJ1-2	CSVQAVYGYTF
TRBV12-3/TRBV12-4	TRBJ2-7	CASSPTGRVGYNEQYF
TRBV12-3/TRBV12-4	-	CASKGGFSETQFF